These 24 T cell receptor beta chains originate from one sample sequenced in a study of response to subunit inactivated influenza vaccine. TCRdb re-called the RT-PCR reads with MiXCR, one entry per CDR3 protein. The sample has hundreds of thousands of distinct CDR3 sequences, about 25% seen once. The input for sequencing was CD4+ T cells sorted from PBMCs, taken 4 to 6 days after vaccination. These receptor sequences come from a man between 50 and 59 years old who received an inactivated influenza vaccine.

This clonotype was seen more than once but under ten times. V usage is TRBV5-1 and J usage is TRBJ2-1, with 7 bases fitting TRBD2. Germline assignment: CDR1 SGHRS and CDR2 YFSETQ. The CDR3 consists of 15 residues. The junction had 3 bases not matched to a gene; V was cut back by 1 base and J by 2 bases. The CDR3 reads CASSLNGGTYNEQFF. Written as DNA, the CDR3 is TGCGCCAGCAGCTTGAACGGGGGGACCTACAATGAGCAGTTCTTC.

The rearrangement joins TRBV10-3 to TRBJ2-1; 14 bases agree with TRBD2. V was pared by 4 bases and J by 12 bases, with 11 bases of the junction left unmatched. CDR1 is ENHRY and CDR2 is SYGVKD in the germline V gene. The CDR3 has 16 amino acids. As DNA, the CDR3 is TGTGCCATCAGTGCGAGCGGGACTAGCGGGAGACAACTGCAGTTCTTC. This translates into CAISASGTSGRQLQFF.

Details on this clonotype: A much bigger clone sits one base away, suggesting this may be a read error. V is TRBV29-1 and J is TRBJ2-1; D gene uncertain. The CDR3 runs to 14 residues. Germline assignment: CDR1 SQVTM and CDR2 ANQGSEA. The ends were cut back, 4 bases at V and 3 bases at J, with 13 bases in the middle. The CDR3 reads CSVGPPTFYNEQFF. The CDR3, as DNA: TGCAGCGTTGGGCCACCCACCTTCTACAATGAGCAGTTCTTC.

The chain uses TRBV5-1 and TRBJ2-6; D is undetermined. Trimming shortened V by 3 bases and J by 0 bases, and 13 bases separated the two germline ends. There are 17 residues in the CDR3. Germline V CDR1 and CDR2: SGHRS, YFSETQ. CDR3 amino acids: CASSSSGHGSGANVLTF. The DNA for the CDR3 is TGCGCCAGCAGCTCCAGTGGCCACGGCTCTGGGGCCAACGTCCTGACTTTC.

The chain couples TRBV6-5 to TRBJ2-7, with 9 positions matching TRBD1. V lost 6 bases and J lost 0; bases outside the gene matches: 6. CDR3 size: 15 residues. The germline V gene has CDR1 MNHEY and CDR2 SVGAGI. In nucleotides, the CDR3 is TGTGCCAGCAGATATACGGACAGGGGCTCCTACGAGCAGTACTTC. Protein: CASRYTDRGSYEQYF.

The genes are TRBV5-1 and TRBJ2-1; D gene uncertain. The V end lost 3 bases, the J end lost 3 bases, and 13 bases lay between the germline ends. Germline assignment: CDR1 SGHRS and CDR2 YFSETQ. The CDR3 contains 15 residues. The CDR3 spells CASSSAPGGYNEQFF. In DNA, the CDR3 is TGCGCCAGCAGCTCGGCCCCGGGCGGCTACAATGAGCAGTTCTTC.

This sequence joins TRBV5-6 and TRBJ2-1, with D possibly being TRBD1 (6 bases). V was shortened by 4 bases and J by 0 bases, with 8 bases between the two germline ends. The CDR3 is made up of 14 amino acids. Per the germline V gene, CDR1 is SGHDT and CDR2 is YYEEEE. The CDR3 sequence is CASSTDSSYNEQFF. CDR3 sequence (DNA): TGTGCCAGCAGCACGGACAGCTCCTACAATGAGCAGTTCTTC.

The V gene is TRBV5-1, the J gene TRBJ2-7, with no clear D. This CDR3 has 13 residues. Trimming removed 4 bases from V and 7 bases from J, with 15 bases in between. Germline values: CDR1 SGHRS, CDR2 YFSETQ. CDR3 DNA sequence: TGCGCCAGCAGCCCGAGGAGTCTGGGGGAGCAGTACTTC. Translation: CASSPRSLGEQYF.

The CDR3 nucleotides are TGTGCCAGCAGCTTAGTAGCGGCCCTTAAGAATGAGCAGTTCTTC. The encoded protein is CASSLVAALKNEQFF. V gene TRBV7-2 combines with J gene TRBJ2-1, with D perhaps matching TRBD2 (6 bases). The CDR3 is made up of 15 amino acids. Germline V gene lookup returns CDR1 SGHTA and CDR2 FQGNSA. The V gene lost 1 base and the J gene lost 7 bases, with 14 bases spanning the gap.

The rearrangement links TRBV27 to TRBJ2-7; tentative D call: TRBD2 (5 bases). The ends were cut back, 8 bases at V and 2 bases at J, with 13 bases in the middle. The CDR3 totals 13 residues. Germline V gene lookup returns CDR1 MNHEY and CDR2 SMNVEV (reference sequence). The CDR3 protein is CASSSPPAYEQYF. The CDR3 DNA follows: TGTGCCAGCTCTAGCCCTCCTGCCTACGAGCAGTACTTC.

This clonotype has just a few counts. This chain joins TRBV7-9 and TRBJ2-1; possibly TRBD1 or TRBD2 for D (5 bases each). The CDR3 spans 15 residues. Germline lookup yields CDR1 SEHNR and CDR2 FQNEAQ (reference sequence). The V and J ends lost 5 bases and 6 bases respectively, with 17 bases between them. CDR3 DNA sequence: TGTGCCAGCAGCAACGGACGAGGGGCGATCAATGAGCAGTTCTTC. It is translated as CASSNGRGAINEQFF.

This clonotype was recorded a few times. The V and J genes are TRBV20-1 and TRBJ2-1; 8 bases line up with TRBD2. CDR3 length: 15 residues. Trimming cost V 3 bases and J 2 bases; bases outside gene matches: 6. The germline CDR1 and CDR2 sequences are DFQATT and SNEGSKA (reference sequence). Written as DNA, the CDR3 is TGCAGTGCTAGTTATAGCGGGGCCACCTACAATGAGCAGTTCTTC. Its translation: CSASYSGATYNEQFF.

The chain uses TRBV5-1 and TRBJ2-5; perhaps TRBD1 as D (6 bases). V dropped 6 bases and J dropped 5 bases, with 14 bases sitting between them. This CDR3 spans 13 amino acids. Germline CDR1 is SGHRS and CDR2 is YFSETQ. The CDR3 loop reads CASNGGASETQYF. The CDR3 nucleotides are TGCGCCAGCAATGGGGGCGCGAGCGAGACCCAGTACTTC.

The gene calls are TRBV15 and TRBJ2-7; the D gene could be TRBD1 or TRBD2 (5 bases each). Germline lookup yields CDR1 LNHNV and CDR2 YYDKDF (reference sequence). Between the trimmed V and J ends, which lost 6 bases and 6 bases, there was a span of 21 bases. The CDR3 is 15 amino acids. The CDR3 region is CATRALGTSFPEQYF. The CDR3 coding sequence is TGTGCCACCAGGGCCCTCGGGACCTCCTTCCCCGAGCAGTACTTC.

The rearrangement links TRBV9 to TRBJ2-1, with TRBD2 matching 12 bases. J was trimmed by 1 base and V by 3 bases; bases with no gene match: 2. The V gene's germline CDR1 is SGDLS and CDR2 YYNGEE. This CDR3 comprises 16 residues. The CDR3 region is CASSGTSGASYNEQFF. The CDR3 DNA is TGTGCCAGCAGCGGGACTAGCGGGGCGTCCTACAATGAGCAGTTCTTC. The full variable domain, its missing parts supplied by reference TRBV9 and TRBJ2-1, is DSGVTQTPKHLITATGQRVTLRCSPRSGDLSVYWYQQSLDQGLQFLIQYYNGEERAKGNILERFSAQQFPDLHSELNLSSLELGDSALYFCASSGTSGASYNEQFFGPGTRLTVL.

This clonotype was counted between two and nine times. V is TRBV7-9 and J is TRBJ2-1; 12 positions agree with TRBD1. CDR1 is SEHNR and CDR2 is FQNEAQ in the germline V gene (reference sequence). Trimming removed 4 bases from V and 8 bases from J; junction bases left unmatched: 12. The CDR3 spans 17 residues. The CDR3 nucleotides read TGTGCCAGCAGCTATATACCGGGACAGGGGGCTTCCGATGAGCAGTTCTTC. Its translation is CASSYIPGQGASDEQFF.

Here the CDR3 reads CATPPRTGRHTQYF. CDR3 DNA sequence: TGTGCCACCCCGCCGCGAACAGGGCGACATACGCAGTATTTT. The V and J genes are TRBV24-1 and TRBJ2-3, with a tentative D call TRBD1 (6 bases). The germline V gene has CDR1 KGHDR and CDR2 SFDVKD. The CDR3 has 14 amino acids. V lost 9 bases, J lost 7 bases, and 19 bases lay in between.

The rearrangement joins TRBV7-9 to TRBJ2-7; 7 nucleotides line up with TRBD1. Germline V gene data show CDR1 as SEHNR and CDR2 as FQNEAQ (reference sequence). The CDR3 sequence is 17 residues long. With V trimmed by 6 bases and J by 0 bases, 14 bases remained unmatched. In nucleotides, the CDR3 is TGTGCCAGCAGACCACCTCCGGACAGGAGGAGCTCCTACGAGCAGTACTTC. This codes for CASRPPPDRRSSYEQYF. Using reference TRBV7-9 and TRBJ2-7 for the parts outside the CDR3, the full variable domain is DTGVSQNPRHKITKRGQNVTFRCDPISEHNRLYWYRQTLGQGPEFLTYFQNEAQLEKSRLLSDRFSAERPKGSFSTLEIQRTEQGDSAMYLCASRPPPDRRSSYEQYFGPGTRLTVT.

The V gene is TRBV10-3, the J gene TRBJ2-1, with 9 bases fitting TRBD2. The CDR3 loop spans 16 amino acids. V lost 0 bases, J lost 3 bases, and 3 bases stayed unmatched. CDR1 is ENHRY and CDR2 is SYGVKD in the germline V gene. The CDR3 region has the DNA TGTGCCATCAGTGAGTCGAGGACTAGCGTCTACAATGAGCAGTTCTTC. Translation: CAISESRTSVYNEQFF.

The chain uses TRBV24-1 and TRBJ2-1; 12 nucleotides line up with TRBD2. After removal of 4 bases from V and 7 bases from J, the junction contained 10 bases not matched to a gene. Germline CDR1 and CDR2: KGHDR and SFDVKD. The CDR3 runs 17 residues. CDR3: CATSDPRLAGVRNEQFF. The DNA for the CDR3 is TGTGCCACCAGTGACCCCCGACTAGCGGGAGTGAGAAATGAGCAGTTCTTC.

The rearrangement joins TRBV29-1 to TRBJ2-3; D could derive from TRBD1 or TRBD2 (6 bases each). The germline V and J ends were trimmed by 7 bases and 0 bases, with 11 bases remaining between them. Germline-derived CDR1 and CDR2 are SQVTM and ANQGSEA. The CDR3 consists of 13 residues. The CDR3 region is CSGRGQSTDTQYF. The CDR3 DNA is TGCAGCGGGCGGGGACAAAGCACAGATACGCAGTATTTT.

The chain has TRBV5-1 and TRBJ2-5, with D possibly being TRBD1 or TRBD2 (5 bases each). The CDR3 loop spans 16 amino acids. Trimming cost V 0 bases and J 7 bases, with 19 bases left between them. In germline, CDR1 is SGHRS, CDR2 YFSETQ. In DNA, the CDR3 is TGCGCCAGCAGCTTGGACCACCGGGACGCAGGAGGGACCCAGTACTTC. Protein product: CASSLDHRDAGGTQYF.

V gene TRBV10-3 combines with J gene TRBJ1-6; the match to TRBD1 covers 7 bases. Germline-derived CDR1 and CDR2 are ENHRY and SYGVKD. J gave up 7 bases and V 6 bases, and 9 bases lay outside the gene matches. The CDR3 has 15 amino acids. CDR3 DNA sequence: TGTGCCATCAGCCAAGACAGGGCCCGAAATTCACCCCTCCACTTT. Protein: CAISQDRARNSPLHF.

This rearrangement joins TRBV7-2 to TRBJ2-3; D is undetermined. V dropped 0 bases and J dropped 3 bases, with 4 bases sitting between them. Germline V gene data show CDR1 as SGHTA and CDR2 as FQGNSA. The CDR3 length is 13 residues. Here the CDR3 DNA reads TGTGCCAGCAGCTTAGCAATGACAGATACGCAGTATTTT. This gives the protein CASSLAMTDTQYF.